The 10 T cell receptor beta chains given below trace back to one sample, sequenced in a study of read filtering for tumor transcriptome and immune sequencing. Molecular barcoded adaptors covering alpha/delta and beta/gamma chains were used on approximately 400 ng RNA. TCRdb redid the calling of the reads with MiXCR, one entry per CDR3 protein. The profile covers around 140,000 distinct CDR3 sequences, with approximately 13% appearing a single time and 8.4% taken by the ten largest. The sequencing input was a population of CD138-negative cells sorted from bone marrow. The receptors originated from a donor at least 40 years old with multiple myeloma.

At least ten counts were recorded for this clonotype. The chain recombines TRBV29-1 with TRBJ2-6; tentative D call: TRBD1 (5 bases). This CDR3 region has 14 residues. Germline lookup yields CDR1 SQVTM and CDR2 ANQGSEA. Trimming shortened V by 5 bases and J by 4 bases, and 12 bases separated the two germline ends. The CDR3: CSVRQGGGANVLTF. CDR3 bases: TGCAGCGTTCGGCAGGGTGGAGGGGCCAACGTCCTGACTTTC.

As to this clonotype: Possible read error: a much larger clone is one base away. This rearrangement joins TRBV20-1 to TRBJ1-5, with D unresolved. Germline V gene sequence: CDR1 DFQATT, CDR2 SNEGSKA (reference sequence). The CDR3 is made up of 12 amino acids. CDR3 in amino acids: CSARKGNQLQHF. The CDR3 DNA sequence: TGCAGTGCTAGAAAGGGAAATCAGCTCCAGCATTTT.

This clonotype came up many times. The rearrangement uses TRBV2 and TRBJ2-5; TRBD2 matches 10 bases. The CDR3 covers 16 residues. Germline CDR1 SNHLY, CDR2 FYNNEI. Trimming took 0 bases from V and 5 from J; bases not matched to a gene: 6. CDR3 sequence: CASSEAPSGSGETQYF. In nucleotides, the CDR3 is TGTGCCAGCAGTGAAGCGCCTAGCGGGAGTGGGGAGACCCAGTACTTC.

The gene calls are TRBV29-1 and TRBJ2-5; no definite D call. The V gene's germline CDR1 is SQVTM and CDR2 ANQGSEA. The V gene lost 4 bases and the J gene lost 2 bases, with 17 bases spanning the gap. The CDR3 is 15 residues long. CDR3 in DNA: TGCAGCGTTGTGGGGTTGGGCACACTTCAAGAGACCCAGTACTTC. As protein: CSVVGLGTLQETQYF.

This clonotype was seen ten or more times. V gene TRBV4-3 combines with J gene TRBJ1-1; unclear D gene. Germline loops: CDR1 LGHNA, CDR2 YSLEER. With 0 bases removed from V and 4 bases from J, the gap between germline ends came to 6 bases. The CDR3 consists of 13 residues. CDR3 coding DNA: TGCGCCAGCAGCCAAGATCGGCTCACTGAAGCTTTCTTT. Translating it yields CASSQDRLTEAFF.

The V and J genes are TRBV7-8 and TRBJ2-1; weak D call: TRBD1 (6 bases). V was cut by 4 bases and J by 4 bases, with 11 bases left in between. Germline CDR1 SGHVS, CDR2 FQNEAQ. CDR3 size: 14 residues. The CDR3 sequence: CASSSKQGYNEQFF. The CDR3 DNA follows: TGTGCCAGCAGCTCGAAACAGGGTTACAATGAGCAGTTCTTC. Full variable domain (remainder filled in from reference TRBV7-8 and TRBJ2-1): GAGVSQSPRYKVAKRGQDVALRCDPISGHVSLFWYQQALGQGPEFLTYFQNEAQLDKSGLPSDRFFAERPEGSVSTLKIQRTQQEDSAVYLCASSSKQGYNEQFFGPGTRLTVL.

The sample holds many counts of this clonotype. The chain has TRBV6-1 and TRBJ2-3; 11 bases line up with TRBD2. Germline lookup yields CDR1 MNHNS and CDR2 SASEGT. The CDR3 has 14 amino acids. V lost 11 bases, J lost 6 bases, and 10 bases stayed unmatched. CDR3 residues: CAGRTSGRGDTQYF. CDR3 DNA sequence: TGTGCCGGAAGAACTAGCGGGAGAGGTGATACGCAGTATTTT.

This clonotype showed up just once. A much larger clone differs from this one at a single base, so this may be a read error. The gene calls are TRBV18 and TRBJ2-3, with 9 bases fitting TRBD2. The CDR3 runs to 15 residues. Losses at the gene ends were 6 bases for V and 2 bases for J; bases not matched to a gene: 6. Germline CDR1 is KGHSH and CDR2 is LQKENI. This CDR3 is CASSLAGIYTDTQYF. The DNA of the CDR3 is TGTGCCAGCTCCCTAGCGGGAATTTACACAGATACGCAGTATTTT.

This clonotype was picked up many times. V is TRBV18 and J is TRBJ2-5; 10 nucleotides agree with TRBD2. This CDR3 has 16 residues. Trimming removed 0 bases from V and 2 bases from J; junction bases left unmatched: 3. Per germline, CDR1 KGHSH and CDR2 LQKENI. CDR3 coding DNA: TGTGCCAGCTCACCACCGACTAGCGGGCCTCAAGAGACCCAGTACTTC. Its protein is CASSPPTSGPQETQYF.

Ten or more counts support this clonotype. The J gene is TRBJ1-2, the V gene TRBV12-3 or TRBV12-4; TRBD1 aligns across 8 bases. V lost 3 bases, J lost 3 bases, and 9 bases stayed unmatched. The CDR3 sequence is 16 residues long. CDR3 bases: TGTGCCAGCAGTTTCAGCAGGGGGCGTGGGGACTATGGCTACACCTTC. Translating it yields CASSFSRGRGDYGYTF.